These 27 T cell receptor beta chains came from one sample sequenced in a study of blood T cell repertoires in COVID-19. Measured with immunoSEQ multiplex PCR; TCRdb has only the in-frame clones, and not every one. The sample lists 220,000 or so clones, 85% to 90% occurring once. The sample comprised PBMCs or T cells enriched from blood (not recorded which). These receptors were obtained from a young man who had been exposed to COVID-19.

The rearrangement uses TRBV5-4 and TRBJ2-7; the match to TRBD1 covers 8 bases. J gave up 3 bases and V 4 bases, and 3 bases lay outside the gene matches. The germline gives CDR1 SGHNT, CDR2 YYREEE (reference sequence). The CDR3 has 13 amino acids. The CDR3 region is CASSIQGVYEQYF. The CDR3 DNA is TGTGCCAGCAGCATACAGGGGGTCTACGAGCAGTACTTC. Drawing the rest from reference TRBV5-4 and TRBJ2-7, the complete variable domain is ETGVTQSPTHLIKTRGQQVTLRCSSQSGHNTVSWYQQALGQGPQFIFQYYREEENGRGNFPPRFSGLQFPNYSSELNVNALELDDSALYLCASSIQGVYEQYFGPGTRLTVT.

The chain couples TRBV30 to TRBJ1-4; D remains unclear. Germline assignment: CDR1 GTSNPN and CDR2 SVGIG (reference sequence). The CDR3 consists of 14 residues. Written as DNA, the CDR3 is TGTGCTTTGTCGCCCCCGACAAAGGATGAAAAACTGTTTTTT. It codes for CALSPPTKDEKLFF.

The V call is TRBV4-1, the J call TRBJ1-1; 9 positions match TRBD1. V dropped 1 base and J dropped 9; count of bases not matched to a gene: 9. Looked up from germline, CDR1 is MGHRA and CDR2 is YSYEKL. CDR3 length: 15 residues. CDR3 in amino acids: CASSQVGGDRDQAFF. The CDR3 DNA sequence: TGCGCCAGCAGCCAAGTCGGGGGGGACAGGGATCAAGCTTTCTTT.

V is TRBV18 and J is TRBJ2-1; 10 nucleotides align to TRBD1. Per the germline V gene, CDR1 is KGHSH and CDR2 is LQKENI. The CDR3 extends over 16 amino acids. Trimming at V came to 3 bases and at J to 8 bases, leaving 10 bases not matched to a gene. CDR3 amino acids: CASSPRWTGGLDEQFF. CDR3 bases: TGTGCCAGCTCACCTCGATGGACAGGGGGGCTCGATGAGCAGTTCTTC.

This clone was detected a few times. The rearrangement links TRBV14 to TRBJ1-1; D not resolved. Trimming shortened V by 6 bases and J by 3 bases, and 17 bases separated the two germline ends. The germline gives CDR1 SGHDN, CDR2 FVKESK. This CDR3 region has 15 residues. Here the CDR3 reads CASSPSYGWDTEAFF. CDR3 sequence (DNA): TGTGCCAGCAGTCCTTCGTACGGGTGGGACACTGAAGCTTTCTTT.

The chain employs TRBV2 and TRBJ2-7; tentative D call: TRBD2 (5 bases). The CDR3 length is 12 residues. V shed 7 bases and J shed 4 bases, with 11 bases lying between them. Germline CDR1 reads SNHLY; CDR2 reads FYNNEI. The CDR3 spells CASTRTGYEQYF. DNA for the CDR3: TGTGCCAGCACCCGGACGGGGTACGAGCAGTACTTC. Drawing the rest from reference TRBV2 and TRBJ2-7, the complete variable domain is EPEVTQTPSHQVTQMGQEVILRCVPISNHLYFYWYRQILGQKVEFLVSFYNNEISEKSEIFDDQFSVERPDGSNFTLKIRSTKLEDSAMYFCASTRTGYEQYFGPGTRLTVT.

The DNA for the CDR3 is TGTGCCAGCAGCCAAGATACTACAGGGGTGGTAGATACGCAGTATTTT. It translates to CASSQDTTGVVDTQYF. The chain has TRBV4-2 and TRBJ2-3; 7 positions agree with TRBD1. J gave up 5 bases and V 0 bases, and 8 bases lay outside the gene matches. The CDR3 contains 16 residues. Per germline, CDR1 LGHNA and CDR2 YNFKEQ.

This chain uses TRBV12-3 or TRBV12-4 with TRBJ2-7; 8 bases map to TRBD1. With 8 bases clipped from V and 7 bases from J, the junction kept 10 bases outside the gene matches. The CDR3 extends over 13 amino acids. This chain's CDR3 is CASGTGGSGEQYF. CDR3 DNA: TGTGCCAGCGGAACAGGGGGGTCAGGGGAGCAGTACTTC.

The CDR3 DNA follows: TGTGCCAGCAGCCCCAGGGACAGAGCGAATGAAAAACTGTTTTTT. Protein: CASSPRDRANEKLFF. The chain combines TRBV7-9 with TRBJ1-4; 7 bases are a match to TRBD1. Germline values: CDR1 SEHNR, CDR2 FQNEAQ (reference sequence). This CDR3 contains 15 residues. V lost 5 bases to trimming and J lost 5 bases; unmatched junction nucleotides: 8.

The table lists this clone with a count of one. The chain has TRBV11-3 and TRBJ2-5, with 8 positions matching TRBD2. The germline V gene has CDR1 SGHNT and CDR2 YENEEA. CDR3 length: 15 amino acids. Trimming took 0 bases from V and 11 from J; bases not matched to a gene: 11. The CDR3 bases are TGTGCCAGCAGCTTAGATTCAGCGGGGGACGGGGAGCAGTACTTC. It codes for CASSLDSAGDGEQYF.

The chain uses TRBV30 and TRBJ2-7; perhaps TRBD2 as D (5 bases). V was trimmed by 1 base and J by 0 bases, leaving 7 bases between them. The CDR3 sequence is 13 residues long. Germline V gene lookup returns CDR1 GTSNPN and CDR2 SVGIG (reference sequence). The CDR3 bases are TGTGCCTGGAGTGATGGGAGCTCCTACGAGCAGTACTTC. This encodes CAWSDGSSYEQYF.

The CDR3 protein is CASSQQGRATNEKLFF. The CDR3 DNA reads TGCGCCAGCAGCCAACAAGGGAGGGCAACTAATGAAAAACTGTTTTTT. The rearrangement joins TRBV4-3 to TRBJ1-4, with D uncertain. V lost 2 bases and J lost 0, with 10 bases in between. Germline CDR1 LGHNA, CDR2 YSLEER. This CDR3 comprises 16 residues.

CDR3: CASSLVSGDRGGEQYF. The CDR3 nucleotides are TGTGCCAGCAGCTTAGTGTCCGGCGACAGGGGGGGCGAGCAGTACTTC. The chain has TRBV7-6 and TRBJ2-7, with TRBD1 matching 9 bases. V lost 1 base to trimming and J lost 6 bases; unmatched junction nucleotides: 10. The CDR3 is 16 amino acids. In germline, CDR1 is SGHVS, CDR2 FNYEAQ.

The CDR3 DNA is TGTGCCAGCAGGAATTCAGGGGGTTCACCCCTCCACTTT. Its translation: CASRNSGGSPLHF. The V and J genes are TRBV12-3 or TRBV12-4 and TRBJ1-6, with TRBD1 matching over 7 bases. The trim removed 6 bases at V and 9 bases at J, leaving 5 bases unmatched. The CDR3 is made up of 13 amino acids.

The chain couples TRBV4-1 to TRBJ2-7, with D possibly being TRBD1 (5 bases). The V end was cut by 0 bases, the J end by 11 bases, with 11 bases between. The CDR3 is made up of 12 amino acids. In germline, CDR1 is MGHRA, CDR2 YSYEKL. The CDR3 DNA is TGCGCCAGCAGCCAAGAACCAGGGAATGAGTACTTC. It encodes CASSQEPGNEYF.

CDR3 coding DNA: TGCGCCAGCAGTGAGCTGCGGACAGGGGGGTTTAATTCACCCCTCCACTTT. Translating gives CASSELRTGGFNSPLHF. This chain links TRBV10-2 with TRBJ1-6, with 10 bases matching TRBD1. CDR1 is WSHSY, CDR2 SAAADI, per germline. Losses at the gene ends were 2 bases for V and 6 bases for J; bases not matched to a gene: 7. The CDR3 runs 17 residues.

Only one count was recorded for this clone. The chain is built from TRBV2 and TRBJ1-5; no clear D. This CDR3 spans 15 amino acids. The V and J ends lost 8 bases and 4 bases respectively, with 18 bases between them. Germline values: CDR1 SNHLY, CDR2 FYNNEI. The DNA for the CDR3 is TGTGCCAGCTCAAAAGAGGGAGGGAGGAATCAGCCCCAGCATTTT. Translated, it gives CASSKEGGRNQPQHF.

The chain links TRBV4-2 to TRBJ2-7; 9 nucleotides match TRBD2. The J segment lost 4 bases and the V segment lost 0 bases, leaving 7 bases of the junction unmatched. The CDR3 is 16 residues long. The germline CDR1 and CDR2 sequences are LGHNA and YNFKEQ. CDR3 sequence: CASSQDQGTSLYEQYF. CDR3 DNA: TGTGCCAGCAGCCAAGATCAGGGGACTAGCCTGTACGAGCAGTACTTC.

V is TRBV4-1 and J is TRBJ2-1; 8 nucleotides align to TRBD2. V gave up 1 base and J gave up 4 bases; unmatched junction bases: 6. CDR1 and CDR2 from the germline V gene are MGHRA and YSYEKL. CDR3 length equals 16 residues. CDR3 DNA: TGCGCCAGCAGCCAAGTAGCAGGCGGGGGGTACAATGAGCAGTTCTTC. It translates to CASSQVAGGGYNEQFF.

The chain has TRBV6-1 and TRBJ1-2; D is unresolved. V lost 2 bases, J lost 8 bases, and 15 bases lay in between. Germline V lookup: CDR1 MNHNS, CDR2 SASEGT. The length of the CDR3 is 14 residues. The CDR3 loop reads CASSERFQEGGYTF. CDR3 nucleotide sequence: TGTGCCAGCAGTGAAAGGTTCCAGGAAGGAGGCTACACCTTC.

This clone was recorded only once. The rearrangement uses TRBV5-4 and TRBJ2-7; 14 bases are shared with TRBD2. With V trimmed by 0 bases and J by 6 bases, 2 bases remained unmatched. The CDR3 is 15 residues long. CDR1 is SGHNT and CDR2 is YYREEE in the germline V gene (reference sequence). The CDR3 nucleotides read TGTGCCAGCAGCTTGGCGGGACTAGCGGGAGTCGAGCAGTACTTC. Amino acids: CASSLAGLAGVEQYF.

This clone was observed a handful of times. This rearrangement joins TRBV2 to TRBJ2-7; 7 positions match TRBD1. The junction had 14 bases not matched to a gene; V was cut back by 9 bases and J by 0 bases. CDR3 length equals 16 residues. CDR1 is SNHLY, CDR2 FYNNEI, per germline. Here the CDR3 reads CASKLIGAGGSYEQYF. CDR3 in DNA: TGTGCCAGTAAACTTATTGGGGCAGGGGGCTCCTACGAGCAGTACTTC. Supplemented by reference TRBV2 and TRBJ2-7, the full variable domain reads EPEVTQTPSHQVTQMGQEVILRCVPISNHLYFYWYRQILGQKVEFLVSFYNNEISEKSEIFDDQFSVERPDGSNFTLKIRSTKLEDSAMYFCASKLIGAGGSYEQYFGPGTRLTVT.

V usage is TRBV5-3 and J usage is TRBJ1-4, with no clear D. TRBV5-3 is marked as an open reading frame, function uncertain. Trimming shortened V by 4 bases and J by 1 base, and 8 bases separated the two germline ends. This CDR3 spans 14 amino acids. The CDR3 DNA sequence: TGTGCCAGAAGCCGACGGAGAACTAATGAAAAACTGTTTTTT. Amino acids: CARSRRRTNEKLFF.

In DNA, the CDR3 is TGTGCCAGCGCCACCCACAACGGCGGCTACGAGCAGTACTTC. Its protein is CASATHNGGYEQYF. The rearrangement joins TRBV28 to TRBJ2-7; unclear D gene. Trimming took 8 bases from V and 3 from J, leaving 17 bases between them. The CDR3 sequence is 14 residues long. Germline values: CDR1 MDHEN, CDR2 SYDVKM.

This sequence joins TRBV24-1 and TRBJ2-5; D may be TRBD1 (6 bases). V was clipped by 3 bases and J by 4 bases, with 14 bases between them. Germline values: CDR1 KGHDR, CDR2 SFDVKD. The CDR3 totals 15 residues. CDR3 sequence: CATSDTQGPLETQYF. CDR3 sequence (DNA): TGTGCCACCAGTGATACCCAGGGGCCACTAGAGACCCAGTACTTC.

This chain joins TRBV5-1 and TRBJ2-7, with a possible D match to TRBD2 (7 bases). V was shortened by 4 bases and J by 0 bases, with 11 bases between the two germline ends. CDR1 is SGHRS, CDR2 YFSETQ, per germline. The CDR3 is made up of 14 amino acids. CDR3 protein: CASSPGGSSYEQYF. The DNA for the CDR3 is TGCGCCAGCAGCCCGGGGGGCTCCTCCTACGAGCAGTACTTC.

The V gene is TRBV7-2, the J gene TRBJ2-1; no clear D. The CDR3 is 17 amino acids. The germline V gene encodes CDR1 SGHTA and CDR2 FQGNSA. V lost 1 base, J lost 1 base, and 14 bases lay in between. For the CDR3, the DNA is TGTGCCAGCAGCTTAGATGAGCCCCGGTCTTCCTACAATGAGCAGTTCTTC. Residues: CASSLDEPRSSYNEQFF.